This record covers a single T cell receptor (beta chain). Its antigen is not identified. 60 Vbeta and 13 Jbeta primers were used in PCR. Libraries were prepared by immunoSEQ multiplex PCR; TCRdb keeps only in-frame clonotypes and omits some of them. The table has about 120,000 clones, roughly 87% seen once. The data stem from a study of cytomegalovirus exposure and HLA in healthy donors. Across the whole study: Around 85 million unique TCR sequences came from HLA-typed donors in an early release. Whole-study findings and limits: In vitro testing confirmed a few CMV-associated chains as specific for CMV antigens.

Germline trimming cut 2 bases from V and 0 bases from J; bases unmatched to any gene: 4. The CDR3 runs to 15 residues. Germline V gene lookup returns CDR1 KGHSH and CDR2 LQKENI. This sequence originates from a woman between 18 and 29 years old in good health and CMV-seronegative. V gene TRBV18 combines with J gene TRBJ2-7, with 7 bases that match TRBD1. The sample consisted of PBMCs. Here the CDR3 reads CASSPAGTVSYEQYF. The CDR3 region has the DNA TGTGCCAGCTCACCAGCAGGGACAGTCTCCTACGAGCAGTACTTC.